This TCR beta chain derives from a study of identical twins. In this sample, this clonotype turned up a few times. Trimming took off 5 bases at V and 5 bases at J, with 10 bases between the two ends. Germline V CDR1 and CDR2: MNHEY, SMNVEV (reference sequence). This CDR3 comprises 13 residues. TCRdb fed the 5' RACE reads into MiXCR, producing one record per CDR3 protein. Here the sample spans under 900,000 distinct CDR3 sequences, roughly 20% being singletons. In addition, the sample was reused for a study of T cells expressing NK-cell markers. As that report states: Expanded NKG2C+ T cell clones were not confirmed as HCMV-specific.

The sequence was collected from a woman aged 18-30 years in good health. This chain links TRBV27 with TRBJ2-1; perhaps TRBD2 as D (6 bases). Sequences were obtained from PBMCs. The CDR3 coding sequence is TGTGCCAGCAGTATACTAGCTAACAATGAGCAGTTCTTC. Amino acid sequence: CASSILANNEQFF.